This TCR beta chain comes out of a study of low-dose radiotherapy and immunotherapy resistance in tumors. Germline CDR1 and CDR2: SQVTM and ANQGSEA. The V gene end was trimmed by 7 bases and the J gene end by 7 bases; junction bases not matched to a gene: 16. This CDR3 region has 15 residues. Stated time point: after trial treatment. Treatment meaning: LDRT plus nivolumab, ipilimumab, low-dose cyclophosphamide and aspirin (RACIN trial). Donors received nivolumab, ipilimumab, aspirin, low-dose cyclophosphamide and low-dose radiotherapy. Patients with advanced, tumor-infiltrating lymphocyte-negative solid tumors were eligible. Alpha and beta chains were covered, as first-strand cDNA relied on TRAV- and TRBV-specific primers. Using a constant-region primer together with a V-primer adapter, TCRs were subjected to around 20 PCR cycles of amplification. By in vitro transcription, the isolated mRNA was amplified. TCRdb reprocessed the reads via MiXCR and lists one record per CDR3 protein. The data show more than 70,000 distinct CDR3 sequences, 20% to 25% seen once.

The count of this clonotype is one. The chain couples TRBV29-1 to TRBJ2-5, with 9 bases identical to TRBD1. The sample consisted of PBMCs, taken after low-dose radiotherapy plus immunotherapy. The origin of this receptor is a female donor with ovarian cancer. CDR3 loop: CSAANSGQGSGTQYF. The CDR3 DNA is TGCAGCGCCGCGAACTCAGGACAGGGGTCCGGGACCCAGTACTTC. The full variable domain, completed using reference TRBV29-1 and TRBJ2-5, is SAVISQKPSRDICQRGTSLTIQCQVDSQVTMMFWYRQQPGQSLTLIATANQGSEATYESGFVIDKFPISRPNLTFSTLTVSNMSPEDSSIYLCSAANSGQGSGTQYFGPGTRLLVL.